These T cell receptor beta chains were read from a single sample in a study of blood T cell repertoires in COVID-19. TCRdb's table, derived via immunoSEQ multiplex PCR, lists solely in-frame clones and lacks some. Of around 200,000 clones in the sample, around 86% were seen once. The sample consisted of PBMCs or T cells enriched from blood (not recorded which). The receptors were gathered from a man aged 35 to 55 with acute COVID-19. The CDR3 runs from the conserved cysteine through the conserved F or W. The order of the fields is clone size, V gene, J gene, D gene, CDR3 length, CDR3 DNA, CDR3 protein. D genes are given only for firm matches. Clone size is not always given. Where it is, it says once, few, many or a class for expanded clones.

clone_size: .; v_call: TRBV27; j_call: TRBJ2-5; d_call: TRBD1; cdr3_length: 15; cdr3_nt: TGTGCCAGCAGTGACAGGGGTCGGCGGGGAGAGACCCAGTACTTC; cdr3_aa: CASSDRGRRGETQYF
clone_size: .; v_call: TRBV7-6; j_call: TRBJ1-2; d_call: .; cdr3_length: 12; cdr3_nt: TGTGCCAGCAGCTATAGCTCCAATGGCTACACCTTC; cdr3_aa: CASSYSSNGYTF
clone_size: .; v_call: TRBV28; j_call: TRBJ1-2; d_call: TRBD1; cdr3_length: 15; cdr3_nt: TGTGCCAGCAGTACCGGGACAGGGGATTTGTATGGCTACACCTTC; cdr3_aa: CASSTGTGDLYGYTF
clone_size: once; v_call: TRBV6-5; j_call: TRBJ2-7; d_call: .; cdr3_length: 11; cdr3_nt: TGTGCCAGCAGCCCCCGGAGGGAGCAGTACTTC; cdr3_aa: CASSPRREQYF
clone_size: .; v_call: TRBV2; j_call: TRBJ2-3; d_call: TRBD2; cdr3_length: 14; cdr3_nt: TGTGCCAGCAGTGTAACTAGCGGTACAGATACGCAGTATTTT; cdr3_aa: CASSVTSGTDTQYF
clone_size: .; v_call: TRBV19; j_call: TRBJ1-1; d_call: .; cdr3_length: 13; cdr3_nt: TGTGCCAGTAAGCCCAGGGAATACACTGAAGCTTTCTTT; cdr3_aa: CASKPREYTEAFF
clone_size: .; v_call: TRBV7-2; j_call: TRBJ2-1; d_call: .; cdr3_length: 16; cdr3_nt: TGTGCCAGCAGCTTAGTGCCGGGTCCCACCTACAATGAGCAGTTCTTC; cdr3_aa: CASSLVPGPTYNEQFF
clone_size: .; v_call: TRBV5-1; j_call: TRBJ1-4; d_call: .; cdr3_length: 15; cdr3_nt: TGCGCCAGCAGCTCAGGGCGAGACAGATCGGAAAAACTGTTTTTT; cdr3_aa: CASSSGRDRSEKLFF
clone_size: .; v_call: TRBV6-5; j_call: TRBJ1-5; d_call: .; cdr3_length: 14; cdr3_nt: TGTGCCAGCAGTCGGGACATTAGCAATCAGCCCCAGCATTTT; cdr3_aa: CASSRDISNQPQHF
clone_size: .; v_call: TRBV30; j_call: TRBJ1-1; d_call: .; cdr3_length: 16; cdr3_nt: TGTGCCTGGACCCAACCGGGACTCAATTTGTACACTGAAGCTTTCTTT; cdr3_aa: CAWTQPGLNLYTEAFF
clone_size: .; v_call: TRBV19; j_call: TRBJ1-5; d_call: TRBD1; cdr3_length: 15; cdr3_nt: TGTGCCAGTAGTATCACAGGGGAGGATTTTCAGCCCCAGCATTTT; cdr3_aa: CASSITGEDFQPQHF
clone_size: .; v_call: TRBV11-2; j_call: TRBJ2-3; d_call: TRBD2; cdr3_length: 15; cdr3_nt: TGTGCCAGCAGCTTTCGCGGGAGGGGAGGAGATACGCAGTATTTT; cdr3_aa: CASSFRGRGGDTQYF
clone_size: once; v_call: TRBV4-2; j_call: TRBJ1-5; d_call: .; cdr3_length: 14; cdr3_nt: TGTGCCAGCTGTCCAACAGGGCGCAATCAGCCCCAGCATTTT; cdr3_aa: CASCPTGRNQPQHF
clone_size: .; v_call: TRBV6-1; j_call: TRBJ1-2; d_call: .; cdr3_length: 12; cdr3_nt: TGTGCCAGCAGTGAACTTCGCCAGGCCCCCTCCTTC; cdr3_aa: CASSELRQAPSF
clone_size: few; v_call: TRBV2; j_call: TRBJ1-2; d_call: .; cdr3_length: 13; cdr3_nt: TGTGCCAGCACTTTGCCCACAGTTTATGGCTACACCTTC; cdr3_aa: CASTLPTVYGYTF
clone_size: .; v_call: TRBV7-2; j_call: TRBJ2-1; d_call: TRBD1; cdr3_length: 15; cdr3_nt: TGTGCCAGCAGCCCTCGACAGGGGGGCTACAATGAGCAGTTCTTC; cdr3_aa: CASSPRQGGYNEQFF
clone_size: .; v_call: TRBV28; j_call: TRBJ1-2; d_call: TRBD1; cdr3_length: 16; cdr3_nt: TGTGCCAGCAGTTTATGGCTCGGACAGGGTATCTATGGCTACACCTTC; cdr3_aa: CASSLWLGQGIYGYTF
clone_size: .; v_call: TRBV5-1; j_call: TRBJ2-4; d_call: .; cdr3_length: 13; cdr3_nt: TGCGCCAGCAGCTTAGGGGGGGCAAACATTCAGTACTTC; cdr3_aa: CASSLGGANIQYF
clone_size: .; v_call: TRBV27; j_call: TRBJ2-4; d_call: .; cdr3_length: 16; cdr3_nt: TGTGCCAGCACCCCCTCGTTTGACAGTCTTGGGAACATTCAGTACTTC; cdr3_aa: CASTPSFDSLGNIQYF
clone_size: .; v_call: TRBV9; j_call: TRBJ1-2; d_call: .; cdr3_length: 14; cdr3_nt: TGTGCCAGCAGCGATCGAGGGGGGGGCTATGGCTACACCTTC; cdr3_aa: CASSDRGGGYGYTF